This T cell receptor (beta chain) was documented in a study of cytomegalovirus exposure and HLA in healthy donors. The study's findings and limits: The dataset shows that most TCR sequences were rare, while some public TCRs occurred in many donors. Earlier findings revealed that most TCR beta V segments proved productive either about 87% or about 30% of the time. Accurate prediction of most subjects' HLA-A and HLA-B alleles from TCR beta sequences was reported.

The PCR contained 60 Vbeta and 13 Jbeta primers. The assay was immunoSEQ multiplex PCR, and TCRdb's table has in-frame clones only and misses some. The table records around 150,000 clones, 80% to 90% of them present only once. The CDR3 has 14 residues. Germline trimming cut 4 bases from V and 15 bases from J; bases unmatched to any gene: 14. CDR1 SGHNT and CDR2 YYREEE come from the germline V gene (reference sequence). This clone appeared once. The antigen remains undetermined. The gene calls are TRBV5-4 and TRBJ2-1; 9 positions agree with TRBD1. The clonotype originates from a woman aged 25 to 39 in good health and CMV-seropositive. The specimen sequenced was PBMCs. CDR3 protein: CASSTKDRGGDGFF. CDR3 in DNA: TGTGCCAGCAGCACCAAGGACAGGGGTGGGGATGGGTTCTTC.